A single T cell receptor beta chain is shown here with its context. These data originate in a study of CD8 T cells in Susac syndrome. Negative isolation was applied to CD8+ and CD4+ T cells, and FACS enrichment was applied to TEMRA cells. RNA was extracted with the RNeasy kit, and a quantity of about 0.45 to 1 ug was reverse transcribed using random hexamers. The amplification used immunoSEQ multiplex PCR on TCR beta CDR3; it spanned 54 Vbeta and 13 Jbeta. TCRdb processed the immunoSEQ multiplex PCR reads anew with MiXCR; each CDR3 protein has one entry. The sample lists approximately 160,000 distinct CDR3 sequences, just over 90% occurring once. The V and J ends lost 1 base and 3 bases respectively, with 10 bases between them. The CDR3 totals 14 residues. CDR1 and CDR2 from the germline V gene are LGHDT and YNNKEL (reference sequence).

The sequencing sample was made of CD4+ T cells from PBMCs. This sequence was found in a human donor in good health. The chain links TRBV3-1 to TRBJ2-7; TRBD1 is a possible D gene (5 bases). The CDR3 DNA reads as TGTGCCAGCAGCCAAGGACAGCACTTCTACGAGCAGTACTTC. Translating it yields CASSQGQHFYEQYF.